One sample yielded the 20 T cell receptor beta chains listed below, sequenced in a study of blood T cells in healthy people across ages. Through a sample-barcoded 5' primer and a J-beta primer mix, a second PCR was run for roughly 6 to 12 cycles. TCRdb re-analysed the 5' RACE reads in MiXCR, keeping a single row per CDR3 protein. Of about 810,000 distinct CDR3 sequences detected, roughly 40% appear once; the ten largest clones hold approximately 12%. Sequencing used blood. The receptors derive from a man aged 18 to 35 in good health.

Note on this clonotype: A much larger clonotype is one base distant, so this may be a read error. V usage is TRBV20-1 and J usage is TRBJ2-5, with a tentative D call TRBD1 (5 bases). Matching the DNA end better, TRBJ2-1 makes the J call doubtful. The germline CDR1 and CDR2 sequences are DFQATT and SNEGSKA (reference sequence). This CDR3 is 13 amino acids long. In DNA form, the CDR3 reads TGCAGTGCTGACGGACAATACCAAGAGACCCAGTTCTTC. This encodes CSADGQYQETQFF.

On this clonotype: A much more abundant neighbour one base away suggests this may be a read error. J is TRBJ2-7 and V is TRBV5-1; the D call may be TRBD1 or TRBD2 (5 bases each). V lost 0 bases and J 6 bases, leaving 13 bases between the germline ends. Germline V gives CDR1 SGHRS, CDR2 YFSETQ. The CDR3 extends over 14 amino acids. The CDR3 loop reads CASSLALGTPEQYF. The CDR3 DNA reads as TGCGCCAGCAGCTTGGCCCTCGGGACGCCCGAGCAGTACTTC.

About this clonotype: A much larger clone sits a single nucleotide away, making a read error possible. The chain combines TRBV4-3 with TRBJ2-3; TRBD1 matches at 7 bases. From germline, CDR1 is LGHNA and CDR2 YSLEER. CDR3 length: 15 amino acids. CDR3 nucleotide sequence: TGCGCCAACAGCCAGAAGGACAGGAGCACAGATACGCAGTATTTT. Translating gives CANSQKDRSTDTQYF.

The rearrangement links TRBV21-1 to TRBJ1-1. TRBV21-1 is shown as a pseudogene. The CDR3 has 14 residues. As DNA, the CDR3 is TGTGTCAGCAGCAAAGTATTGGGGAACACTGAAGCTTTCTTT. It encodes CVSSKVLGNTEAFF.

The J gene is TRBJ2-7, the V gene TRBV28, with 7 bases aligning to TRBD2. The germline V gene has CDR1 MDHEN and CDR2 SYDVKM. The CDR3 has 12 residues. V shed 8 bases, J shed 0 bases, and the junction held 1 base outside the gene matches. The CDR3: CASGGGSYEQYF. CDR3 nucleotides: TGTGCCAGCGGCGGGGGCTCCTACGAGCAGTACTTC.

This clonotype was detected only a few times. In nucleotides, the CDR3 is TGTGCCACCGAACCCCGCGGGGGAACCACAGATACGCAGTATTTT. Residues: CATEPRGGTTDTQYF. The chain has TRBV24-1 and TRBJ2-3; 7 bases are a match to TRBD2. Trimming cost V 9 bases and J 2 bases; bases outside gene matches: 10. Germline V gene sequence: CDR1 KGHDR, CDR2 SFDVKD. The CDR3 loop spans 15 amino acids.

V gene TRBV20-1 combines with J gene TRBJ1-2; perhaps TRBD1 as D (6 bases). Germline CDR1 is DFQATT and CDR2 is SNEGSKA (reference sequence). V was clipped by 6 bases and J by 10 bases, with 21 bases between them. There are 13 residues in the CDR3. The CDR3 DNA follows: TGCAGTGCAAGTCAGGGGTTGGTTCAAAACTACACCTTC. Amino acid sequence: CSASQGLVQNYTF.

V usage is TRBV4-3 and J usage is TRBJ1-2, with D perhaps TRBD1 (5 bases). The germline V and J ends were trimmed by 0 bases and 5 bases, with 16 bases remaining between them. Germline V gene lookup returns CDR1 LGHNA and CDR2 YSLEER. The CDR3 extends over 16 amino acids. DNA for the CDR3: TGCGCCAGCAGCCAAGATACAGGACGGATCGTTTATGGCTACACCTTC. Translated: CASSQDTGRIVYGYTF.

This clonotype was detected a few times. In DNA form, the CDR3 reads TGTGCCAGCAGCCAAGGTAGACAGGGCGGCAAAAACATTCAGTACTTC. As protein: CASSQGRQGGKNIQYF. The chain carries TRBV3-1 and TRBJ2-4; 7 nucleotides agree with TRBD1. Germline CDR1 LGHDT, CDR2 YNNKEL (reference sequence). The CDR3 runs to 16 residues. The J segment lost 3 bases and the V segment lost 1 base, leaving 6 bases of the junction unmatched.

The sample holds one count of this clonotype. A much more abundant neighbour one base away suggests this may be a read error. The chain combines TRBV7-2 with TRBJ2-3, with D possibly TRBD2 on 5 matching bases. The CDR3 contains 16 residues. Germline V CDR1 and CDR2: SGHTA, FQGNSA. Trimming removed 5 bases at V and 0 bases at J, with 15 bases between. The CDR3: CASSPDLGASTDTQYF. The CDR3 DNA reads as TGTGCCAGCAGCCCCGACTTGGGAGCTAGCACAGATACGCAGTATTTT.

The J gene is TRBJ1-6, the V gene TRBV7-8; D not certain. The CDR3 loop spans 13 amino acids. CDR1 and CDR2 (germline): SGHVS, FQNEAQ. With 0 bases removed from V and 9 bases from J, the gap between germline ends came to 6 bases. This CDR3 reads CASSLASGSPLHF. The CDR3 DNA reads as TGTGCCAGCAGCTTAGCCTCAGGTTCACCCCTCCACTTT. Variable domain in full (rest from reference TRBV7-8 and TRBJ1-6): GAGVSQSPRYKVAKRGQDVALRCDPISGHVSLFWYQQALGQGPEFLTYFQNEAQLDKSGLPSDRFFAERPEGSVSTLKIQRTQQEDSAVYLCASSLASGSPLHFGNGTRLTVT.

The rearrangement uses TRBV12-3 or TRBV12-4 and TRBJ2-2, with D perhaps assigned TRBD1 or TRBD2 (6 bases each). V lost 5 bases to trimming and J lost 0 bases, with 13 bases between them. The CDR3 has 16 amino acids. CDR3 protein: CASSPPGAANTGELFF. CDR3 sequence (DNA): TGTGCCAGCAGTCCCCCGGGGGCCGCGAACACCGGGGAGCTGTTTTTT.

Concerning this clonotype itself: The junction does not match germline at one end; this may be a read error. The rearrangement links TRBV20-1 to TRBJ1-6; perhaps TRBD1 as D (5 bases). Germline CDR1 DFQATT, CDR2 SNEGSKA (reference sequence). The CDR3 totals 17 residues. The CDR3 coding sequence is TGCAGTGCTAGAGATAAGGGGACCGGCCCCTATAATTCACCCTTCCACTTT. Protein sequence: CSARDKGTGPYNSPFHF.

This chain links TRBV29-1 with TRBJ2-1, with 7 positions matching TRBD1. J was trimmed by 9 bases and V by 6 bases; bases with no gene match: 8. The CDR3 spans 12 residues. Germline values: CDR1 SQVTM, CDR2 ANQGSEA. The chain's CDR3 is CSVRSGQVEQFF. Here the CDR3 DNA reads TGCAGCGTCCGATCCGGACAGGTTGAGCAGTTCTTC.

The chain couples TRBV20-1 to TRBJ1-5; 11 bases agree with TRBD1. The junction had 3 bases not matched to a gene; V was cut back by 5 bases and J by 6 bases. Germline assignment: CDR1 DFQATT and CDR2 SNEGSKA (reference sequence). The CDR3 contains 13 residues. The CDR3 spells CSAGQGAAQPQHF. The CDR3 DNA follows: TGCAGTGCTGGACAGGGGGCGGCTCAGCCCCAGCATTTT.

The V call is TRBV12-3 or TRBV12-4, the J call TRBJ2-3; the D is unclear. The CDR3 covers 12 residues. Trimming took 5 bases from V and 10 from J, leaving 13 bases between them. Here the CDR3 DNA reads TGTGCCAGCAGTGTGAGACCGGATGCGCAGTATTTT. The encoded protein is CASSVRPDAQYF.

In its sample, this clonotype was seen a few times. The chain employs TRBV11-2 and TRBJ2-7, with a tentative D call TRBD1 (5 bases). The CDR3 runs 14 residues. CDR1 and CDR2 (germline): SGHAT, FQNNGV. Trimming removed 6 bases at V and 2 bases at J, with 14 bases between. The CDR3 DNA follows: TGTGCCAGCAGTGACAGACACCTAACCTACGAGCAGTACTTC. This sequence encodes CASSDRHLTYEQYF.

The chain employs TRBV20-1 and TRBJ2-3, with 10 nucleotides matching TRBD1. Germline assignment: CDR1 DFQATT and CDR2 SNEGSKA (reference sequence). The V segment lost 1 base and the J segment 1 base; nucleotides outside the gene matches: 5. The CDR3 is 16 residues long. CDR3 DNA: TGCAGTGCTAGAGGCCACGGACAGGGGGGCACAGATACGCAGTATTTT. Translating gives CSARGHGQGGTDTQYF.

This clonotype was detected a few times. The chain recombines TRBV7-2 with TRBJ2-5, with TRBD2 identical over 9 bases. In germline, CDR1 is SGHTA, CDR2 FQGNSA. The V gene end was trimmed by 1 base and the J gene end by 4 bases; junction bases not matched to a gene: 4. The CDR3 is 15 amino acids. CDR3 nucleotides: TGTGCCAGCAGCTTAGGGCGGGGGGGCCCAGAGACCCAGTACTTC. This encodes CASSLGRGGPETQYF.

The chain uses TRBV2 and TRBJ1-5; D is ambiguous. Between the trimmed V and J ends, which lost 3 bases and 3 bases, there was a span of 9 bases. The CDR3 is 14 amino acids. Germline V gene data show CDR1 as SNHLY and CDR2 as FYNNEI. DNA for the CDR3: TGTGCCAGCAGTGAGATGGGGTCCAATCAGCCCCAGCATTTT. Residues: CASSEMGSNQPQHF.